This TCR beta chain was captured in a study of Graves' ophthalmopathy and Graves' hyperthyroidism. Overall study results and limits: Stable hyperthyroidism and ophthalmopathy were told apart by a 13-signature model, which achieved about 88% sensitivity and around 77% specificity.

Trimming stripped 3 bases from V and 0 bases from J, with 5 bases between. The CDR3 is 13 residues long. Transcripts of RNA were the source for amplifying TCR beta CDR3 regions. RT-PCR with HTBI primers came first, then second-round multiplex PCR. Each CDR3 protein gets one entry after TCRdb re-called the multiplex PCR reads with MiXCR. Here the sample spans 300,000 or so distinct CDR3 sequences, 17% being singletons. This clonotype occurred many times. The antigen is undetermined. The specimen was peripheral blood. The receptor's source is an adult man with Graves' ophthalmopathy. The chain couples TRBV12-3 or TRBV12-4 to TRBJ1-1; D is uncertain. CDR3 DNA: TGTGCCAGCAGTTTTTCCTTGAACACTGAAGCTTTCTTT. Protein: CASSFSLNTEAFF.